The entry below describes one T cell receptor (beta chain). Antigen specificity is unknown. The sample originates from a study of OX40 agonist ivuxolimab in advanced cancers. Findings and limits, study-wide: More expanded clones were seen, on average, in CD8+ T cells than in CD4+. It was not determined which antigens were specifically recognized by the peripheral T cells that had undergone clonal expansion.

Germline V gene sequence: CDR1 SQVTM, CDR2 ANQGSEA. With 2 bases clipped from V and 0 bases from J, the junction kept 14 bases outside the gene matches. The length of the CDR3 is 18 residues. Profiled with immunoSEQ multiplex PCR; TCRdb holds only in-frame clones, not every one. Of about 21,000 clones in the sample, 88% are singletons; the top ten hold about 10%. The sequence was collected from an adult with an advanced solid tumor such as melanoma, head and neck, liver or kidney cancer. The source material was CD4+ or CD8+ T cells sorted from blood, sampled in a trial of the OX40 agonist ivuxolimab. The rearrangement joins TRBV29-1 to TRBJ2-5; 8 bases align to TRBD2. The CDR3 loop is CSVELEMERGGYQETQYF. The DNA for the CDR3 is TGCAGCGTTGAATTAGAGATGGAACGGGGGGGATACCAAGAGACCCAGTACTTC.